The sample holds many counts of the clone carrying this T cell receptor (beta chain). It was with unique molecular identifiers that the TCRbeta library was prepared. TCRdb analysed the PCR reads with MiXCR anew, one entry per CDR3 protein. The sample holds 700,000 to 950,000 distinct CDR3 sequences, under 20% seen once. These data are taken from a study of T-cell reconstitution after alpha-beta-depleted transplantation in children. The CDR3 contains 14 residues. Trimming removed 7 bases at V and 5 bases at J, with 17 bases between. From germline, CDR1 is SGHRS and CDR2 YFSETQ. The chain uses TRBV5-1 and TRBJ2-3; weak D call: TRBD1 (5 bases). This TCR was sampled from a male patient younger than 18 who had a stem cell transplant for acute lymphoblastic leukemia, so the T cells may come from the graft donor. The specimen comprised PBMCs, mostly from graft donor cells, sampled 360 days after TCRalphabeta/CD19-depleted stem cell transplant. CDR3 amino acids: CASSVDTTVDTQYF. The DNA for the CDR3 is TGCGCCAGCTCGGTAGACACGACAGTAGATACGCAGTATTTT.